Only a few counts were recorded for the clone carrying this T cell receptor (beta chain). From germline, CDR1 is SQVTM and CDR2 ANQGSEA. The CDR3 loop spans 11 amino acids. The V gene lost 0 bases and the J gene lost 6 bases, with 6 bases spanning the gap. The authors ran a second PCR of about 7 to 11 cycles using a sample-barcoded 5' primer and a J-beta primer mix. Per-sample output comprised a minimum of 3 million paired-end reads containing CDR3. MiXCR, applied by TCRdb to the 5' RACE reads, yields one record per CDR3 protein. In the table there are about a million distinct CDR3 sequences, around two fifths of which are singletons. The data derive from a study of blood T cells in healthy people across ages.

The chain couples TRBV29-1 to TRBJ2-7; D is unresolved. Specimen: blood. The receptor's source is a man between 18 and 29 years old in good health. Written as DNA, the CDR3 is TGCAGCGTTGAAGAAGGCGCCGAGCAGTACTTC. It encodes CSVEEGAEQYF.